The next 29 T cell receptor beta chains were all read from a single sample in a study of shared clonotypes between healthy human individuals. Repertoires were generated with immunoSEQ multiplex PCR, while TCRdb's copy carries only in-frame clones and drops some. The data hold a few hundred thousand clones, with approximately 65% observed a single time. Sequenced input: memory CD4+ T cells sorted from blood. Documented subset: CD45RA-negative fraction. The receptors were gathered from a man aged 30 to 39 in good health.

The count of this clone is one. V and J are TRBV7-6 and TRBJ2-5; unclear D gene. CDR3 length equals 13 residues. The ends were cut back, 4 bases at V and 1 base at J, with 7 bases in the middle. The V gene's germline CDR1 is SGHVS and CDR2 FNYEAQ. The CDR3, as DNA: TGTGCCAGCAGCTCATCGCTCCAAGAGACCCAGTACTTC. Protein: CASSSSLQETQYF.

The chain employs TRBV4-3 and TRBJ1-5; the D gene is possibly TRBD1 (5 bases). V lost 0 bases to trimming and J lost 8 bases, with 23 bases between them. From germline, CDR1 is LGHNA and CDR2 YSLEER. The CDR3 totals 18 residues. CDR3 sequence: CASSQDWGGKNRLKPQHF. CDR3 DNA sequence: TGCGCCAGCAGCCAAGATTGGGGCGGAAAAAATAGGCTTAAGCCCCAGCATTTT.

This chain joins TRBV5-6 and TRBJ1-3; D possibly corresponds to TRBD1 (5 bases). Trimming pared 4 bases from V and 0 bases from J, leaving 11 bases between. The CDR3 contains 15 residues. CDR1 and CDR2 (germline): SGHDT, YYEEEE. The DNA of the CDR3 is TGTGCCAGCAGCCAGGGACGGCCCTCTGGAAACACCATATATTTT. It encodes CASSQGRPSGNTIYF.

This clone has ten or more counts. The V gene is TRBV25-1, the J gene TRBJ1-2; D gene ambiguous. CDR1 and CDR2 from the germline V gene are MGHDK and SYGVNS. Trimming removed 3 bases from V and 8 bases from J, with 22 bases in between. There are 16 residues in the CDR3. CDR3 protein: CASSEFASGGLGGYTF. The DNA of the CDR3 is TGTGCCAGCAGTGAGTTCGCGTCAGGCGGTTTAGGGGGCTACACCTTC.

For this clone: Other DNA sequences within the sample encode an identical CDR3. The rearrangement joins TRBV5-1 to TRBJ2-7, with D perhaps TRBD2 (5 bases). V shed 5 bases and J shed 2 bases, with 14 bases lying between them. The CDR3 spans 14 residues. Germline V gene lookup returns CDR1 SGHRS and CDR2 YFSETQ. The DNA of the CDR3 is TGCGCCAGCAGTTGGAGCGGAGCCACCTACGAGCAGTACTTC. Its translation: CASSWSGATYEQYF.

V gene TRBV5-4 combines with J gene TRBJ2-1; weak D call: TRBD1 (5 bases). Germline loops: CDR1 SGHNT, CDR2 YYREEE (reference sequence). This CDR3 has 13 residues. V was shortened by 6 bases and J by 6 bases, with 13 bases between the two germline ends. CDR3 in DNA: TGTGCCAGCAAACCCGAACAGGCCAATGAGCAGTTCTTC. Translating it yields CASKPEQANEQFF.

About this clone itself: Other DNA sequences in the same sample also yield this CDR3. The chain joins TRBV4-1 to TRBJ1-2; D call uncertain. This CDR3 is built from 14 residues. Germline CDR1 and CDR2: MGHRA and YSYEKL. The ends were cut back, 1 base at V and 4 bases at J, with 10 bases in the middle. The CDR3 loop is CASSQGAGSYGYTF. The CDR3 DNA sequence: TGCGCCAGCAGCCAAGGGGCGGGGAGCTATGGCTACACCTTC.

The chain has TRBV29-1 and TRBJ2-3, with D tentatively TRBD1 (5 bases). Germline V gives CDR1 SQVTM, CDR2 ANQGSEA. This CDR3 is built from 14 residues. Trimming removed 3 bases from V and 6 bases from J, with 16 bases in between. CDR3: CSVDWQGVGDTQYF. In DNA form, the CDR3 reads TGCAGCGTTGATTGGCAGGGCGTCGGGGATACGCAGTATTTT.

The V gene is TRBV6-5, the J gene TRBJ2-1; D is unresolved. The CDR3 covers 15 residues. V dropped 6 bases and J dropped 0 bases, with 12 bases sitting between them. CDR1 is MNHEY and CDR2 is SVGAGI in the germline V gene. The CDR3 region is CASRQSAYSYNEQFF. In DNA, the CDR3 is TGTGCCAGCAGGCAATCGGCTTACTCCTACAATGAGCAGTTCTTC.

CDR3 in amino acids: CASSATGGWDEQYF. The CDR3 DNA is TGTGCCAGCAGTGCGACAGGGGGCTGGGACGAGCAGTACTTC. The chain links TRBV6-1 to TRBJ2-7; 10 bases match TRBD1. The length of the CDR3 is 14 residues. Trimming took 4 bases from V and 5 from J; bases not matched to a gene: 5. Germline loops: CDR1 MNHNS, CDR2 SASEGT.

This clone was picked up many times. The CDR3, as DNA: TGTGCCAGCAGCCAAGATGGACAGGGGAATCAGCCCCAGCATTTT. It translates to CASSQDGQGNQPQHF. The chain recombines TRBV4-2 with TRBJ1-5, with 9 bases aligning to TRBD1. Germline V gives CDR1 LGHNA, CDR2 YNFKEQ. The V segment lost 0 bases and the J segment 4 bases; nucleotides outside the gene matches: 1. CDR3 size: 15 residues.

The table lists this clone with many counts. CDR3 region: CASSLKRDSPQYF. The CDR3, as DNA: TGTGCCAGCAGCTTGAAAAGGGACAGCCCGCAGTATTTT. The chain couples TRBV5-4 to TRBJ2-3, with 7 bases matching TRBD1. This CDR3 contains 13 residues. Trimming cost V 1 base and J 10 bases; bases outside gene matches: 6. Germline-derived CDR1 and CDR2 are SGHNT and YYREEE (reference sequence).

The chain employs TRBV14 and TRBJ2-1; maybe TRBD1 (6 bases). The CDR3 consists of 17 residues. Germline CDR1 reads SGHDN; CDR2 reads FVKESK. Trimming removed 4 bases from V and 8 bases from J, with 24 bases in between. The CDR3 loop reads CASSRKLGQGWHDEQFF. The CDR3 nucleotides are TGTGCCAGCAGCCGCAAATTGGGGCAGGGGTGGCATGATGAGCAGTTCTTC.

The genes are TRBV5-6 and TRBJ1-1, with D uncertain. The CDR3 loop spans 14 amino acids. Trimming took off 6 bases at V and 2 bases at J, with 14 bases between the two ends. Germline assignment: CDR1 SGHDT and CDR2 YYEEEE. CDR3 region: CASTGYGVNTEAFF. DNA of the CDR3: TGTGCCAGCACCGGGTACGGTGTCAACACTGAAGCTTTCTTT. Complete variable domain (other parts from reference TRBV5-6 and TRBJ1-1): DAGVTQSPTHLIKTRGQQVTLRCSPKSGHDTVSWYQQALGQGPQFIFQYYEEEERQRGNFPDRFSGHQFPNYSSELNVNALLLGDSALYLCASTGYGVNTEAFFGQGTRLTVV.

The rearrangement uses TRBV2 and TRBJ1-3; a possible D gene is TRBD1 (6 bases). Germline CDR1 and CDR2: SNHLY and FYNNEI. Trimming pared 1 base from V and 4 bases from J, leaving 17 bases between. This CDR3 contains 17 residues. The CDR3 DNA follows: TGTGCCAGCAGTGAAGACCCCCGGGGGCGGTGGGGAAACACCATATATTTT. Translating gives CASSEDPRGRWGNTIYF.

The chain links TRBV5-6 to TRBJ2-2, with TRBD1 matching 7 bases. CDR3 length: 16 residues. V trimming: 5 bases; J trimming: 3 bases; junction bases outside the gene matches: 10. In germline, CDR1 is SGHDT, CDR2 YYEEEE. In nucleotides, the CDR3 is TGTGCCAGCAGACCCCTATCCGACAGGGACACCGGGGAGCTGTTTTTT. Amino acids: CASRPLSDRDTGELFF. Using reference TRBV5-6 and TRBJ2-2 for the parts outside the CDR3, the full variable domain is DAGVTQSPTHLIKTRGQQVTLRCSPKSGHDTVSWYQQALGQGPQFIFQYYEEEERQRGNFPDRFSGHQFPNYSSELNVNALLLGDSALYLCASRPLSDRDTGELFFGEGSRLTVL.

The chain uses TRBV18 and TRBJ1-2, with 7 positions matching TRBD1. V trimming: 2 bases; J trimming: 4 bases; junction bases outside the gene matches: 4. There are 14 residues in the CDR3. Germline V CDR1 and CDR2: KGHSH, LQKENI. The chain's CDR3 is CASSPSYRGYGYTF. DNA of the CDR3: TGTGCCAGCTCACCATCCTACAGGGGCTATGGCTACACCTTC.

This clone has just a few counts. Other DNA sequences from this sample encode an identical CDR3 as well. The V and J genes are TRBV7-6 and TRBJ2-5; no definite D call. The CDR3 is made up of 12 amino acids. The V gene lost 1 base and the J gene lost 5 bases, with 5 bases spanning the gap. CDR1 is SGHVS and CDR2 is FNYEAQ in the germline V gene. The CDR3 protein is CASSLVGETQYF. CDR3 nucleotides: TGTGCCAGCAGCTTAGTCGGGGAGACCCAGTACTTC.

This chain uses TRBV9 with TRBJ2-5; D remains ambiguous. V was cut by 0 bases and J by 5 bases, with 11 bases left in between. CDR1 is SGDLS and CDR2 is YYNGEE in the germline V gene. This CDR3 is built from 14 residues. The CDR3, as DNA: TGTGCCAGCAGCGTAGGGAGCCAAAGGGAGACCCAGTACTTC. It codes for CASSVGSQRETQYF.

The rearrangement uses TRBV25-1 and TRBJ2-7, with 10 bases matching TRBD1. The trim removed 6 bases at V and 1 base at J, leaving 3 bases unmatched. The germline V gene encodes CDR1 MGHDK and CDR2 SYGVNS. The CDR3 extends over 14 amino acids. The CDR3 region is CASRGTGESYEQYF. In DNA, the CDR3 is TGTGCCAGCAGGGGGACAGGGGAATCCTACGAGCAGTACTTC.

This chain connects TRBV10-3 to TRBJ2-1, with TRBD2 identical over 11 bases. Trimming at V came to 5 bases and at J to 7 bases, leaving 1 base not matched to a gene. Germline V gives CDR1 ENHRY, CDR2 SYGVKD. The CDR3 spans 13 residues. CDR3 bases: TGTGCCATCAGTATAGCGGGAGGGAATGAGCAGTTCTTC. Translation: CAISIAGGNEQFF.

The V gene is TRBV2, the J gene TRBJ2-1; 8 bases map to TRBD2. Per the germline V gene, CDR1 is SNHLY and CDR2 is FYNNEI. CDR3 length equals 17 residues. J gave up 3 bases and V 5 bases, and 12 bases lay outside the gene matches. The CDR3 spells CASSSGRGSMVYNEQFF. The DNA for the CDR3 is TGTGCCAGCAGTAGCGGGAGAGGATCAATGGTCTACAATGAGCAGTTCTTC.

The gene calls are TRBV5-8 and TRBJ2-3; D possibly uses TRBD1 or TRBD2 (5 bases each). There are 16 residues in the CDR3. Germline V lookup: CDR1 SGHTS, CDR2 YDEGEE. V gave up 0 bases and J gave up 0 bases, with 11 bases separating them. The CDR3 DNA reads as TGTGCCAGCAGCTTGGAGGGGTCGGGGAGCACAGATACGCAGTATTTT. Translating it yields CASSLEGSGSTDTQYF.

The CDR3 is CSAETSGPQYF. CDR3 DNA sequence: TGCAGTGCAGAGACTAGCGGTCCGCAGTATTTT. The chain is built from TRBV20-1 and TRBJ2-3; 9 bases align to TRBD2. The CDR3 has 11 amino acids. In germline, CDR1 is DFQATT, CDR2 SNEGSKA (reference sequence). Unmatched junction bases numbered 5, after V lost 6 bases and J lost 10 bases.

This chain connects TRBV28 to TRBJ1-2; tentatively, D is TRBD1 (5 bases). CDR1 and CDR2 (germline): MDHEN, SYDVKM. The V end was cut by 3 bases, the J end by 4 bases, with 15 bases between. This CDR3 has 15 amino acids. This chain's CDR3 is CASSLGRGFGYGYTF. CDR3 DNA sequence: TGTGCCAGCAGTTTGGGACGGGGGTTCGGCTATGGCTACACCTTC.

The genes are TRBV6-1 and TRBJ2-3; tentatively, D is TRBD2 (6 bases). V was pared by 1 base and J by 2 bases, with 16 bases between. The CDR3 has 17 residues. From germline, CDR1 is MNHNS and CDR2 SASEGT. This chain's CDR3 is CASSEGRGRVYTDTQYF. In DNA, the CDR3 is TGTGCCAGCAGTGAAGGGAGGGGTCGGGTCTACACAGATACGCAGTATTTT.

In regard to this clone: A much larger clonotype is one base distant, so this may be a read error. The rearrangement joins TRBV7-8 to TRBJ2-2, with no clear D. The CDR3 runs to 12 residues. Between the trimmed V and J ends, which lost 3 bases and 3 bases, there was a span of 2 bases. Per the germline V gene, CDR1 is SGHVS and CDR2 is FQNEAQ. CDR3 sequence: CASSFDTGELFF. DNA for the CDR3: TGTGCCAGCAGCTTCGACACCGGGGAGCTGTTTTTT. The full variable domain, in which reference TRBV7-8 and TRBJ2-2 provide the parts outside the CDR3, is GAGVSQSPRYKVAKRGQDVALRCDPISGHVSLFWYQQALGQGPEFLTYFQNEAQLDKSGLPSDRFFAERPEGSVSTLKIQRTQQEDSAVYLCASSFDTGELFFGEGSRLTVL.

The chain is built from TRBV5-1 and TRBJ2-5, with 11 bases fitting TRBD2. Germline V gives CDR1 SGHRS, CDR2 YFSETQ. The trim removed 4 bases at V and 2 bases at J, leaving 7 bases unmatched. The CDR3 runs to 16 residues. The CDR3 coding sequence is TGCGCCAGCAGCCCCCAGGGACTAGCGGATCAAGAGACCCAGTACTTC. It specifies CASSPQGLADQETQYF.

This rearrangement joins TRBV6-6 to TRBJ1-5, with D possibly matching TRBD1 (5 bases). The CDR3 consists of 13 residues. Trimming took 6 bases from V and 5 from J, leaving 11 bases between them. Germline V CDR1 and CDR2: MNHNY, SVGAGI (reference sequence). The CDR3 spells CASSRQGDQPQHF. The CDR3 region has the DNA TGTGCCAGCAGCCGACAAGGGGATCAGCCCCAGCATTTT.